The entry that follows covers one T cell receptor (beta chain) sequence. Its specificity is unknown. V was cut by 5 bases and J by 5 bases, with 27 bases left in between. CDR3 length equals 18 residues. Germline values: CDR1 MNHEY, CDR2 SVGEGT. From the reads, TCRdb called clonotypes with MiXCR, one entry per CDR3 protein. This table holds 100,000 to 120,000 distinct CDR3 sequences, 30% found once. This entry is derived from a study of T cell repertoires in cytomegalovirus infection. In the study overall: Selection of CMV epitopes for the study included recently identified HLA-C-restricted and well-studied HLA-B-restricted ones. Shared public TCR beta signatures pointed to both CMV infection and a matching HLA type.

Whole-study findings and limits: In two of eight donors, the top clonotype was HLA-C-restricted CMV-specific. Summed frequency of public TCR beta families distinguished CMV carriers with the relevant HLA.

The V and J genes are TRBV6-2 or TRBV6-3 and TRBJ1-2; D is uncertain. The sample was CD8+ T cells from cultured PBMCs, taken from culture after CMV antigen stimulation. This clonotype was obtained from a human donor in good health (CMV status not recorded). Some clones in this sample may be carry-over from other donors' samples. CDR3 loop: CASSHLTSFEILLYGYTF. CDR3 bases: TGTGCCAGCAGTCACCTTACCAGCTTTGAAATACTTCTATATGGCTACACCTTC.